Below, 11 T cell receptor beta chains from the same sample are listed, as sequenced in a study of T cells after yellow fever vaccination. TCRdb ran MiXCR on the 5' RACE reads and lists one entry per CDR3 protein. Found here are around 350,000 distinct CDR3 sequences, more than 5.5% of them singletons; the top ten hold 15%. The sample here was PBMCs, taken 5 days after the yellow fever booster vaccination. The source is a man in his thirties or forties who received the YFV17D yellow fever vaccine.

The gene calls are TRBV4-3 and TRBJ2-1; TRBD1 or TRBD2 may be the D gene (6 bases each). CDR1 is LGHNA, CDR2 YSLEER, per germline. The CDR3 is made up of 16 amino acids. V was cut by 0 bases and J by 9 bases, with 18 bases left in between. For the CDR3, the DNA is TGCGCCAGCAGCCAAGATCGGTTCCGGGGGCAGATTGAGCAGTTCTTC. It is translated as CASSQDRFRGQIEQFF.

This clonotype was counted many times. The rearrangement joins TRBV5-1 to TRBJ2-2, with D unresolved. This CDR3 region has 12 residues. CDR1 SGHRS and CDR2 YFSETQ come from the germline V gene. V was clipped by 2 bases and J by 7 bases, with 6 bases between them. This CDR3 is CASSFDFGELFF. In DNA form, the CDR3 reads TGCGCCAGCAGCTTCGATTTCGGGGAGCTGTTTTTT.

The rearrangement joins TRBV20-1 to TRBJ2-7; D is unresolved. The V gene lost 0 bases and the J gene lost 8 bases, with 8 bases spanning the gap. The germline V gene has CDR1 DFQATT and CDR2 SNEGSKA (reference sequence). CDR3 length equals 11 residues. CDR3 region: CSARDEPQQYF. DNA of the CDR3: TGCAGTGCTAGAGATGAACCGCAGCAGTACTTC.

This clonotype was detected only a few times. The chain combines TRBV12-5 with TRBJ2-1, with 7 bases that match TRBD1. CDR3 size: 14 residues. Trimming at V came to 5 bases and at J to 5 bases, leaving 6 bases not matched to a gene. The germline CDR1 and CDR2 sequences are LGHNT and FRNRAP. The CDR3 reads CASGTGDLNNEQFF. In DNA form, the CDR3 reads TGTGCTAGTGGTACAGGGGACCTAAACAATGAGCAGTTCTTC.

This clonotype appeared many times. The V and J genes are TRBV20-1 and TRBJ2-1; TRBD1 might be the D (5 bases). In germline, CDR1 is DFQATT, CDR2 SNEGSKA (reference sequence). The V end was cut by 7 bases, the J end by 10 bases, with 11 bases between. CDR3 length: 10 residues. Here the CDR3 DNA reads TGCAGTGTCGACAGCCGAGAGCAGTTCTTC. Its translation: CSVDSREQFF.

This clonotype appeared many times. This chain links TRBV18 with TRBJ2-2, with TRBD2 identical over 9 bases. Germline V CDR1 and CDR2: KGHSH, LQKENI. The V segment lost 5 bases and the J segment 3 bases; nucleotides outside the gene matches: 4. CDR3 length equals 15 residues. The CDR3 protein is CASSSSGIHTGELFF. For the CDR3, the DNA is TGTGCCAGCTCATCTAGCGGGATTCACACCGGGGAGCTGTTTTTT.

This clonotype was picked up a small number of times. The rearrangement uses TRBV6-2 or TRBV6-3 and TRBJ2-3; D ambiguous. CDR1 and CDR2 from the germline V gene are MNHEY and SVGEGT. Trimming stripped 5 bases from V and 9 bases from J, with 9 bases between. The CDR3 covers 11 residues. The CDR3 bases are TGTGCCAGCAGTGCGCAGATAACGCAGTATTTT. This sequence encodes CASSAQITQYF.

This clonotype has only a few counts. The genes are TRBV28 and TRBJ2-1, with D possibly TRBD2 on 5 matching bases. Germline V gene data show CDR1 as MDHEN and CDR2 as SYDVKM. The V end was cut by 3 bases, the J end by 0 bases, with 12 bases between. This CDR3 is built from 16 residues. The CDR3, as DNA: TGTGCCAGCAGTTTTGTTTCGGGGAGCTCCTACAATGAGCAGTTCTTC. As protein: CASSFVSGSSYNEQFF.

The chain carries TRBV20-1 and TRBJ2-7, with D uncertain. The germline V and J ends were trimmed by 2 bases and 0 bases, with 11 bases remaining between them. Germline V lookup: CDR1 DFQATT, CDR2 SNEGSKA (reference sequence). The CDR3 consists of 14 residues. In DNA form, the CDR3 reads TGCAGTGCTAGATACCGGATGACCTCCTACGAGCAGTACTTC. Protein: CSARYRMTSYEQYF.

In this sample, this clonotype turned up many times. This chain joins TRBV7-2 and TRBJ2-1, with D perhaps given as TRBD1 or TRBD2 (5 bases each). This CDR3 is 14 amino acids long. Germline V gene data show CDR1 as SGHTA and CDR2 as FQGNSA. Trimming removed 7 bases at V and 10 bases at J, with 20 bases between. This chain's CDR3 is CASTRSMLAGEQFF. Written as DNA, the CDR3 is TGTGCCAGCACCCGATCGATGCTAGCAGGGGAGCAGTTCTTC. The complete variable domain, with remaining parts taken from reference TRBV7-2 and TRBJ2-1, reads GAGVSQSPSNKVTEKGKDVELRCDPISGHTALYWYRQSLGQGLEFLIYFQGNSAPDKSGLPSDRFSAERTGGSVSTLTIQRTQQEDSAVYLCASTRSMLAGEQFFGPGTRLTVL.

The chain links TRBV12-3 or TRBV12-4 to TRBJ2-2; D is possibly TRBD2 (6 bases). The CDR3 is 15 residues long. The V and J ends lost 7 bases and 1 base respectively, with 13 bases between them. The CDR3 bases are TGTGCCAGCATCCTGGGAGGCGGGAACACCGGGGAGCTGTTTTTT. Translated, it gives CASILGGGNTGELFF.